This is a list of T cell receptor beta chains from one sample in a study of shared clonotypes between healthy human individuals. Repertoires were generated with immunoSEQ multiplex PCR, while TCRdb's copy carries only in-frame clones and drops some. Here the sample spans about 800,000 clones, 95% to 97% being singletons. Sequences were obtained from naive CD8+ T cells sorted from blood. The receptor source for this set is a man in his thirties or forties in good health. CDR3s include the opening cysteine and the closing phenylalanine or tryptophan. The D gene is left open where the match is weak.

d_call | j_call | v_call | cdr3_nt | cdr3_aa
. | TRBJ2-5 | TRBV10-3 | TGTGCCATCAGTGACTCTAGGCAAGAGACCCAGTACTTC | CAISDSRQETQYF
. | TRBJ1-1 | TRBV29-1 | TGCAGCGTGGTGGCAGCTGAAGCTTTCTTT | CSVVAAEAFF
TRBD2 | TRBJ2-7 | TRBV7-6 | TGTGCCAGCAGCCCGGGACTAGCGGGAGCCGAGCAGTACTTC | CASSPGLAGAEQYF
. | TRBJ1-1 | TRBV11-2 | TGTGCCAGCAGCCCCGCGGGGACTGAAGCTTTCTTT | CASSPAGTEAFF
TRBD1 | TRBJ2-2 | TRBV7-9 | TGTGCCAGCAGCTTAGTAGGGGGCGCAAGGCCGAGCGGGGAGCTGTTTTTT | CASSLVGGARPSGELFF
TRBD2 | TRBJ2-7 | TRBV27 | TGTGCCAGCAGTTTCTCCGGACTAGCGGGCACCTACGAGCAGTACTTC | CASSFSGLAGTYEQYF
. | TRBJ2-7 | TRBV4-1 | TGCGCCAGCAGCCAACGCCCTAGTTCCTACGAGCAGTACTTC | CASSQRPSSYEQYF
TRBD1 | TRBJ1-1 | TRBV29-1 | TGCAGCGTCGAGACAGGGGTGAACACTGAAGCTTTCTTT | CSVETGVNTEAFF
. | TRBJ2-3 | TRBV7-2 | TGTGCCAGCAGCTACACCGGTTCTAGCACAGATACGCAGTATTTT | CASSYTGSSTDTQYF
. | TRBJ2-7 | TRBV7-9 | TGTGCCAGCAGCTATAAGGGGGCCTACGAGCAGTACTTC | CASSYKGAYEQYF
. | TRBJ2-7 | TRBV10-3 | TGTGCCATCAGGCCTAGCCAGTCCTACGAGCAGTACTTC | CAIRPSQSYEQYF
. | TRBJ2-3 | TRBV21-1 | TGTGCCAGCAGCACCGGGACAGGGAATCGAGATACGCAGTATTTT | CASSTGTGNRDTQYF
TRBD1 | TRBJ2-1 | TRBV9 | TGTGCCAGCAGCCCGAGGTCCGACAGGGGTTGGTTCGATAATGAGCAGTTCTTC | CASSPRSDRGWFDNEQFF
TRBD1 | TRBJ2-7 | TRBV27 | TGTGCCAGCAGATCAGGGGGATACGAGCAGTACTTC | CASRSGGYEQYF